What follows are 15 T cell receptor beta chains derived from one specimen sequenced in a study of blood T cell repertoires in COVID-19. Data came from immunoSEQ multiplex PCR; TCRdb stores just in-frame clones and leaves some out. The sample holds some 280,000 clones, about nine tenths seen once. Sequencing input: peripheral blood. The origin of the receptors is an older woman with acute or convalescent COVID-19.

The chain links TRBV12-3 or TRBV12-4 to TRBJ1-5, with TRBD1 as a possible D gene (6 bases). This CDR3 comprises 13 residues. V shed 4 bases and J shed 7 bases, with 11 bases lying between them. CDR3 in DNA: TGTGCCAGCAGTTCACAGGGAGTGCAGCCCCAGCATTTT. Translated: CASSSQGVQPQHF.

V is TRBV12-5 and J is TRBJ1-3; tentative D call: TRBD1 (6 bases). V was clipped by 0 bases and J by 4 bases, with 19 bases between them. The CDR3 is 18 residues long. CDR1 and CDR2 (germline): LGHNT, FRNRAP. The CDR3 protein is CASGLVVQGRVSGNTIYF. As DNA, the CDR3 is TGTGCTAGTGGTTTGGTAGTACAGGGCAGGGTCTCGGGAAACACCATATATTTT.

V and J are TRBV3-1 (or the pseudogene TRBV3-2) and TRBJ2-7; TRBD2 is a possible D gene (5 bases). Trimming left V 2 bases short and J 2 bases short, with 10 bases between. The length of the CDR3 is 14 residues. Germline CDR1 is LGHDT and CDR2 is YNNKEL (reference sequence). The CDR3 loop reads CASSQIAGTYEQYF. For the CDR3, the DNA is TGTGCCAGCAGCCAAATTGCCGGGACCTACGAGCAGTACTTC.

This clone has just one count. This chain links TRBV7-3 with TRBJ2-5; 10 bases align to TRBD2. Germline V lookup: CDR1 SGHTA, CDR2 FQGTGA. The CDR3 is 16 residues long. The V segment lost 5 bases and the J segment 5 bases; nucleotides outside the gene matches: 11. The CDR3 loop reads CASSPLAGAPTETQYF. CDR3 DNA sequence: TGTGCCAGCAGCCCGCTAGCGGGGGCCCCAACGGAGACCCAGTACTTC. Filled out from reference TRBV7-3 and TRBJ2-5, the complete variable domain reads GAGVSQTPSNKVTEKGKYVELRCDPISGHTALYWYRQSLGQGPEFLIYFQGTGAADDSGLPNDRFFAVRPEGSVSTLKIQRTERGDSAVYLCASSPLAGAPTETQYFGPGTRLLVL.

The chain couples TRBV2 to TRBJ2-3; TRBD2 aligns across 9 bases. Germline CDR1 and CDR2: SNHLY and FYNNEI. This CDR3 is built from 13 residues. V shed 7 bases and J 2 bases; nucleotides not matched to a gene: 1. The CDR3 region is CASTSGATDTQYF. CDR3 DNA: TGTGCCAGCACTAGCGGGGCCACAGATACGCAGTATTTT.

J is TRBJ1-3 and V is TRBV19, with a tentative D call TRBD1 (5 bases). Germline CDR1 reads LNHDA; CDR2 reads SQIVND (reference sequence). CDR3 size: 14 residues. Trimming took 5 bases from V and 4 from J, leaving 12 bases between them. CDR3 sequence: CASSASTAGNTIYF. The CDR3, as DNA: TGTGCCAGTAGTGCGTCGACAGCCGGAAACACCATATATTTT.

This rearrangement joins TRBV19 to TRBJ1-2, with D possibly TRBD1 on 6 matching bases. Germline CDR1 LNHDA, CDR2 SQIVND (reference sequence). The CDR3 runs to 16 residues. V was clipped by 7 bases and J by 8 bases, with 26 bases between them. The CDR3 DNA follows: TGTGCCAGTACGAGTCCAATACAGGGACCTTACGGCGGCTACACCTTC. The encoded protein is CASTSPIQGPYGGYTF.

The chain joins TRBV7-2 to TRBJ2-1; TRBD2 agrees at 11 bases. The V gene end was trimmed by 5 bases and the J gene end by 7 bases; junction bases not matched to a gene: 7. In germline, CDR1 is SGHTA, CDR2 FQGNSA. The CDR3 length is 15 residues. CDR3 DNA sequence: TGTGCCAGCAGCCCCCTAGCGGGAGGCCGTAATGAGCAGTTCTTC. This gives the protein CASSPLAGGRNEQFF.

This chain connects TRBV27 to TRBJ1-2; 10 bases align to TRBD1. The CDR3 loop spans 13 amino acids. Looked up from germline, CDR1 is MNHEY and CDR2 is SMNVEV (reference sequence). J lost 8 bases, V lost 4 bases, and 4 bases had no gene match. The chain's CDR3 is CASSSGTGEGYTF. The CDR3 coding sequence is TGTGCCAGCAGTTCCGGGACAGGGGAGGGCTACACCTTC.

The chain joins TRBV5-1 to TRBJ2-7; the D gene is possibly TRBD1 (6 bases). V lost 0 bases to trimming and J lost 3 bases, with 13 bases between them. Germline V lookup: CDR1 SGHRS, CDR2 YFSETQ. CDR3 length: 15 residues. The CDR3 protein is CASSLDRRGGYEQYF. In nucleotides, the CDR3 is TGCGCCAGCAGCTTGGATCGGCGAGGGGGCTACGAGCAGTACTTC. Full variable domain (missing parts from reference TRBV5-1 and TRBJ2-7): KAGVTQTPRYLIKTRGQQVTLSCSPISGHRSVSWYQQTPGQGLQFLFEYFSETQRNKGNFPGRFSGRQFSNSRSEMNVSTLELGDSALYLCASSLDRRGGYEQYFGPGTRLTVT.

The J gene is TRBJ2-1, the V gene TRBV15, with TRBD1 matching 7 bases. Germline V gives CDR1 LNHNV, CDR2 YYDKDF (reference sequence). There are 17 residues in the CDR3. The ends lost 0 bases at V and 8 bases at J; junction bases unmatched: 13. This chain's CDR3 is CATSREHWTGGSHEQFF. The CDR3 region has the DNA TGTGCCACCAGCAGAGAGCATTGGACAGGCGGATCTCATGAGCAGTTCTTC.

V and J are TRBV14 and TRBJ1-1, with 7 bases fitting TRBD1. Germline CDR1 SGHDN, CDR2 FVKESK. This CDR3 has 13 amino acids. J was trimmed by 1 base and V by 4 bases; bases with no gene match: 0. The CDR3 sequence is CASSRTGNTEAFF. CDR3 bases: TGTGCCAGCAGCCGGACAGGGAACACTGAAGCTTTCTTT.

This sequence joins TRBV27 and TRBJ1-2, with D unresolved. Trimming removed 6 bases from V and 4 bases from J, with 9 bases in between. CDR3 length: 12 amino acids. The germline CDR1 and CDR2 sequences are MNHEY and SMNVEV (reference sequence). CDR3 residues: CASRPNGYGYTF. In nucleotides, the CDR3 is TGTGCCAGCAGACCCAACGGCTATGGCTACACCTTC.

This clone was detected only once. The chain is built from TRBV5-4 and TRBJ1-2, with 10 bases lining up with TRBD1. Trimming took 4 bases from V and 4 from J; bases not matched to a gene: 13. This CDR3 is built from 17 residues. Germline V gene data show CDR1 as SGHNT and CDR2 as YYREEE (reference sequence). CDR3 in amino acids: CASSIAGQGRSVYGYTF. For the CDR3, the DNA is TGTGCCAGCAGCATAGCGGGACAGGGGAGGTCGGTCTATGGCTACACCTTC.

The chain has TRBV23-1 and TRBJ1-2; 8 nucleotides line up with TRBD1. TRBV23-1 is known as an ORF, though its function is uncertain. The CDR3 totals 18 residues. The V and J ends lost 4 bases and 1 base, in that order; junction bases with no gene match: 14. CDR3: CASSRPGDRIYVNYGYTF. CDR3 nucleotides: TGCGCCAGCAGTCGTCCAGGGGACAGGATTTATGTTAACTATGGCTACACCTTC.